Reported below is one TCR beta chain. There is no known antigen for this receptor. The input lacks base qualities; no much larger clone sits a single base away. V and J are trimmed by 1 base and 4 bases, and the gene matches miss 2 bases of the junction. Reading from cysteine to phenylalanine, the CDR3 counts 13 amino acids. Of the read, only the CDR3 DNA is kept; its 39 bases are in frame from base 1. In the germline V gene, CDR1 corresponds to SQVTM and CDR2 to ANQGSEA. The listed sequencing device is Illumina NovaSeq 6000. Using 5'RACE with constant-segment primers, TCRalpha and TCRbeta cDNA libraries were constructed, with sample barcodes and unique molecular identifiers added in the process. Trizol reagent was used to extract RNA from every sample. Library amplification was performed in two PCR steps, and a second sample barcode and Illumina TruSeq adapters were introduced in the second step. Libraries were sequenced on an Illumina NovaSeq with 2 x 150 bp paired-end reads. The published analysis was carried out like this. Demultiplexing of reads and collapsing into UMI-guided consensus sequences were performed with migec v1.2.7. Using mixcr v2.1.11, UMI consensuses were aligned to TRA and TRB V and J templates and then assembled into clonotypes. Expanded or contracted clonotypes were those called significant by both edgeR and NoisET, with noise models trained on biological replicates. For edgeR calls, the cutoffs were a false discovery rate-adjusted p below 0.01 and a log2 fold-change threshold of 1. As an exploratory analysis of dynamics, max-normalized trajectories of the 1000 most abundant clonotypes were examined by PCA with hierarchical clustering. Each responding clone was given a CD4 or CD8 phenotype based on the CD4+ and CD8+ repertoires, which had been sequenced separately. The raw public reads went through TCRdb reprocessing: fastp at Q25, MiXCR clone calling, in-frame beta chains kept. Rows with a matching CDR3 protein are joined into one entry that keeps the most common DNA and genes. The V and J calls were not made by the authors but by TCRdb's processing. The sample profile shows 140,000 or so distinct CDR3 sequences; about 19% of them were found once. Under 2.5% of the sample lies in the top ten.

The entry originates in a study of T-cell memory formation after mild COVID-19 (dated by TCRdb to the early 2020s). Looking at the study overall: TCR sequence clusters from the two donors were found to be largely donor specific. Longitudinal TCRalpha and TCRbeta repertoire sequencing tracked T-cell clones expanding and contracting after mild COVID-19 in a couple of donors. The cohort comprised two young, previously healthy adult volunteers, one female and one male. The paper as a whole reports these results and caveats: Whether the second-wave clones peaking on day 37 were SARS-CoV-2 specific was not confirmed. The detection of some responding clones in pre-infection memory suggests that pre-existing cross-reactive memory T cells joined the SARS-CoV-2 response. The study included only two mild cases, and larger cohorts that include severe cases with pre-infection samples were judged to be necessary. From day 15 to 85, contracting clones showed balanced CD4/CD8 phenotypes, whereas a second wave of clones that expanded from day 15 to 37 leaned towards CD4+. Contracting CD4+ clones appeared mostly in the CM and EM memory subsets, whereas CD8+ clones were enriched in EMRA.

Ficoll-Paque density gradient centrifugation was the method used to isolate PBMCs. The sample comprised PBMCs or a T cell subset sorted from them (not recorded which). The clonotype comes from an adult woman who had mild COVID-19 (a few samples of this study predate the infection). The sample titles of this study are shuffled in the database, so cell type and time point are left out; the donor was told from shared clones. Recombination joined TRBV29-1 with TRBJ2-5; 8 junctional bases match TRBD1. The CDR3 has the sequence CSVEATGGETQYF. Read as DNA, the sequence is TGCAGCGTTGAAGCTACAGGGGGAGAGACCCAGTACTTC.